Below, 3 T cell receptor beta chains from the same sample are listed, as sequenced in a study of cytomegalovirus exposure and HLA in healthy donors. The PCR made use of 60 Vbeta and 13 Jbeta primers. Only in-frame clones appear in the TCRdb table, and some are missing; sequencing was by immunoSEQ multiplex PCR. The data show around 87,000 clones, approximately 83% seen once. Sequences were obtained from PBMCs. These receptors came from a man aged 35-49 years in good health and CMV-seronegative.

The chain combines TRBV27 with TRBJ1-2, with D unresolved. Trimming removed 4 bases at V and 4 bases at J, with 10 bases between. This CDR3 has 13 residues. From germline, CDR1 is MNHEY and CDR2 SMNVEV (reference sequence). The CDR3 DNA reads TGTGCCAGCAGTTCCCGAGCGGGCTATGGCTACACCTTC. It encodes CASSSRAGYGYTF.

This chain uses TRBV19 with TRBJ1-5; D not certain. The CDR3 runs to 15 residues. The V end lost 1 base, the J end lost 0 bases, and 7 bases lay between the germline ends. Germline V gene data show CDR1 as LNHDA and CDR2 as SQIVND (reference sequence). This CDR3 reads CASSIGRYSNQPQHF. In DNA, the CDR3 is TGTGCCAGTAGTATAGGCAGATATAGCAATCAGCCCCAGCATTTT.

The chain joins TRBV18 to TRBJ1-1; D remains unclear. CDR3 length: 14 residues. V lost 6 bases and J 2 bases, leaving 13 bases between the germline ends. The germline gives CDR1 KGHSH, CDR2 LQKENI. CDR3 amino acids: CASSSQRGNTEAFF. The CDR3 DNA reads TGTGCCAGCTCCAGCCAGCGGGGAAACACTGAAGCTTTCTTT.